This entry describes one TCR beta chain. The specificity of this receptor is unknown. The library came from 5' RACE. The input for every TCR library was 3500 ng of total RNA. cDNA was synthesized with SMARTScribe reverse transcriptase in eight separate reactions per sample. During cDNA synthesis, template switching introduced unique molecular identifiers that contained a 6-nucleotide sample barcode. Amplification of TCRalpha and TCRbeta cDNA involved two nested PCRs of approximately 17 and 9 cycles, and each PCR was followed by bead purification. Before amplification, the cDNA was treated with uracil DNA-glycosylase and purified using the QIAquick PCR purification kit. The second PCR was the step at which Illumina TruSeq-compatible adapters and sample-specific barcodes were added. Library quality and concentration were checked on TapeStation and Qubit, and libraries were pooled at about 5 ng each. Pooled libraries were sequenced on an Illumina HiSeq2500 single-index Rapid Run with 2 x 100 bp reads and custom sequencing primers. Under the source paper's analysis protocol: MiGEC version 1.2.6 was used for UMI-based consensus assembly to correct PCR and sequencing errors. MiXCR version 2.1.1 handled V(D)J alignment, clonotype assembly and CDR3 extraction. To normalise gene usage, clonotype sharing and MAIT/NKT TCR abundance, the analysis used the top 1000, 10 000 and 20 000 clonotypes per sample. Diversity was computed as the inverse Simpson index with the vegan R package after downsampling to 27 000 UMIs. Paired Mann-Whitney U tests were applied to discordant twin pairs, and Benjamini-Hochberg correction was used for multiple testing. TCRdb reprocessed the reads and assigns one entry to each CDR3 protein sequence, leaving out DNA. These V and J calls rely on TCRdb rather than the paper's analysis. The sample's table covers more than 300,000 distinct CDR3 sequences. Clones ranked in the top ten supply over 5.5% of the sample.

The data belong to a study of monozygotic twins with inflammatory bowel disease (dated by TCRdb to the late 2010s). For the study in its entirety: A total of about 28 monozygotic twin pairs were included in the full study, comprising nine German pairs (four IBD-concordant, five IBD-discordant) and 19 IBD-discordant Danish pairs. The search for disease-associated traits relied mainly on comparing IBD patients with their genetically identical healthy co-twins within discordant pairs. Each individual had, on average, about 151 000 unique TCRalpha sequences and 181 000 unique TCRbeta sequences available for analysis. What the research found in general, with its limitations: IBD patients shared fewer clonotypes with other individuals than healthy twins did, most markedly in patients showing signs of disease activity. The results gave no support for a single strong signal or clonotype linked to IBD. Differing immunosuppressive treatments among patients may have added background noise and inter-individual variability to the repertoires. No difference in repertoire similarity was observed between concordant and discordant twins, possibly owing to limited statistical power. The analysis was unable to tell different T cell subtypes apart. IBD patients had lower TCRbeta repertoire diversity, measured by the inverse Simpson index, than their healthy co-twins.

A roughly 2.5 ml peripheral blood sample was drawn into PAXgene tubes per donor and stored at -80°C. Without T cell sorting, total RNA was isolated from whole blood using the PAXgene blood miRNA kit on an automated QIAcube. Deep TCRalpha and TCRbeta repertoire profiling with unique molecular barcoding was performed on peripheral blood of monozygotic twin pairs concordant or discordant for inflammatory bowel disease. Smoking habits were recorded for all twin pairs, with individuals classified as current, former or never smokers. Sequenced input: blood. The receptor was derived from a human donor with ulcerative colitis or Crohn's disease, or a healthy co-twin of an affected twin (not recorded which).

This receptor carries the CDR3 CASSYFKGKETQYF. The rearrangement combines TRBV6-5 with TRBJ2-5. Based on the germline V gene, the CDR1 and CDR2 sequences are MNHEY and SVGAGI. Including the terminal cysteine and phenylalanine, the CDR3 comprises 14 residues. The DNA sequence is not available.